Shown below are 24 T cell receptor beta chains from a single sample sequenced in a study of blood T cell repertoires in COVID-19. Measured with immunoSEQ multiplex PCR; TCRdb has only the in-frame clones, and not every one. Counted here are roughly 250,000 clones, 84% occurring once; the ten biggest clones make up about 1.5%. Input material: peripheral blood. The receptors were gathered from a woman aged 35 to 49 who had recovered from COVID-19.

V usage is TRBV18 and J usage is TRBJ1-5; the match to TRBD1 covers 8 bases. The CDR3 length is 15 residues. Germline CDR1 KGHSH, CDR2 LQKENI. The trim removed 5 bases at V and 4 bases at J, leaving 7 bases unmatched. The CDR3 is CASSEQGAGNQPQHF. CDR3 DNA sequence: TGTGCCAGCTCAGAGCAGGGGGCGGGTAATCAGCCCCAGCATTTT.

This sequence joins TRBV12-2 and TRBJ1-3; the DNA was not compared with TRBD1, the D call given in the table. TRBV12-2 is termed a pseudogene. The CDR3 sequence is 15 residues long. CDR3 sequence reads: CASRPRDSIHYTIYF. CDR3 in DNA: TGTGCAAGTCGCCCACGGGACAGTATCCATTACACCATATATTTT.

CDR3 residues: CASSPYTVSGGGELFF. The CDR3 DNA reads as TGTGCCAGCTCACCATATACGGTTAGCGGCGGCGGGGAGCTGTTTTTT. J is TRBJ2-2 and V is TRBV18; TRBD2 is a possible D gene (6 bases). The CDR3 extends over 16 amino acids. Deletions cut 2 bases from V and 7 bases from J, with 17 bases between. Germline assignment: CDR1 KGHSH and CDR2 LQKENI.

The chain couples TRBV4-1 to TRBJ2-5; D gene ambiguous. Germline lookup yields CDR1 MGHRA and CDR2 YSYEKL. V shed 0 bases and J shed 1 base, with 18 bases lying between them. The CDR3 is made up of 18 amino acids. CDR3 region: CASSQESWVGRRQETQYF. The CDR3 nucleotides read TGCGCCAGCAGCCAAGAGAGCTGGGTCGGCAGGCGCCAAGAGACCCAGTACTTC.

J is TRBJ1-1 and V is TRBV27; 9 positions match TRBD1. The trim removed 5 bases at V and 3 bases at J, leaving 7 bases unmatched. This CDR3 region has 15 residues. Germline CDR1 reads MNHEY; CDR2 reads SMNVEV (reference sequence). CDR3 region: CASSPPTGGHTEAFF. The CDR3 DNA sequence: TGTGCCAGCAGTCCGCCCACAGGGGGCCACACTGAAGCTTTCTTT.

The CDR3 protein is CASSLGRDIMNTEAFF. CDR3 DNA: TGTGCCAGCAGCTTAGGGAGGGACATCATGAACACTGAAGCTTTCTTT. The genes are TRBV5-5 and TRBJ1-1; D possibly corresponds to TRBD1 (6 bases). The CDR3 length is 16 residues. Germline CDR1 and CDR2: SGHKS and YYEKEE (reference sequence). V lost 2 bases, J lost 0 bases, and 14 bases lay in between.

V is TRBV6-6 and J is TRBJ1-4; no definite D call. CDR1 is MNHNY, CDR2 SVGAGI, per germline (reference sequence). V lost 5 bases to trimming and J lost 3 bases, with 10 bases between them. CDR3 length: 14 residues. The CDR3 DNA is TGTGCCAGCAGTCCCAGGTCCGCTAATGAAAAACTGTTTTTT. It encodes CASSPRSANEKLFF.

This clone was seen once. This sequence joins TRBV2 and TRBJ2-7; no firm D call. The V and J ends lost 3 bases and 0 bases respectively, with 9 bases between them. The germline gives CDR1 SNHLY, CDR2 FYNNEI. This CDR3 has 14 residues. In DNA, the CDR3 is TGTGCCAGCAGTGACATGACGGGCTCCTACGAGCAGTACTTC. Its translation is CASSDMTGSYEQYF.

This clone was detected a few times. The CDR3 protein is CASRQIGRENTEAFF. The CDR3 DNA sequence: TGTGCCAGCAGGCAAATTGGACGGGAGAACACTGAAGCTTTCTTT. This chain links TRBV6-5 with TRBJ1-1; D not resolved. V lost 6 bases and J lost 1, with 15 bases in between. Germline V lookup: CDR1 MNHEY, CDR2 SVGAGI. The CDR3 totals 15 residues.

This sequence joins TRBV5-4 and TRBJ1-1, with D uncertain. V dropped 4 bases and J dropped 2 bases, with 6 bases sitting between them. The germline V gene encodes CDR1 SGHNT and CDR2 YYREEE (reference sequence). The CDR3 runs 12 residues. Here the CDR3 DNA reads TGTGCCAGCAGCAGACAAAACACTGAAGCTTTCTTT. Its protein product is CASSRQNTEAFF.

This sequence joins TRBV28 and TRBJ1-6; no clear D. The CDR3 is 13 amino acids. The germline V and J ends were trimmed by 8 bases and 7 bases, with 12 bases remaining between them. Per the germline V gene, CDR1 is MDHEN and CDR2 is SYDVKM. The CDR3 coding sequence is TGTGCCAGCCTAGGAGTTTTGAATTCACCCCTCCACTTT. Translating gives CASLGVLNSPLHF.

This clone was seen a few times. The chain is built from TRBV7-2 and TRBJ1-5; D unresolved. The CDR3 has 13 amino acids. In germline, CDR1 is SGHTA, CDR2 FQGNSA. V was trimmed by 6 bases and J by 1 base, leaving 7 bases between them. CDR3 sequence: CASSSRSNQPQHF. CDR3 nucleotides: TGTGCCAGCAGTTCCCGGAGCAATCAGCCCCAGCATTTT.

The rearrangement uses TRBV6-1 and TRBJ1-2, with D hard to call. The V end was cut by 2 bases, the J end by 1 base, with 11 bases between. The CDR3 is made up of 15 amino acids. The germline CDR1 and CDR2 sequences are MNHNS and SASEGT. The CDR3 DNA sequence: TGTGCCAGCAGTGAACGGAACAGCCTTAACTATGGCTACACCTTC. It encodes CASSERNSLNYGYTF.

This chain uses TRBV6-5 with TRBJ1-6; D not resolved. The CDR3 extends over 16 amino acids. In germline, CDR1 is MNHEY, CDR2 SVGAGI. Trimming cost V 2 bases and J 8 bases, with 16 bases left between them. The CDR3: CASSYKAWRGDSPLHF. The CDR3 DNA sequence: TGTGCCAGCAGTTACAAGGCGTGGCGGGGTGATTCACCCCTCCACTTT.

On this clone: Compared with germline, one end of the junction differs, possibly owing to a read error. V gene TRBV6-5 combines with J gene TRBJ1-5; tentatively, D is TRBD1 (6 bases). Germline V gene sequence: CDR1 MNHEY, CDR2 SVGAGI. The CDR3 covers 15 residues. CDR3 loop: CTSSPGTLSNQPQHF. The CDR3 DNA reads as TGTACCAGCAGTCCCGGGACACTTAGCAATCAGCCCCAGCATTTT.

V usage is TRBV29-1 and J usage is TRBJ2-3; no clear D. Germline V lookup: CDR1 SQVTM, CDR2 ANQGSEA. The CDR3 runs to 15 residues. Trimming cost V 1 base and J 2 bases, with 13 bases left between them. The CDR3 loop is CSVEGPESHTDTQYF. The CDR3 DNA follows: TGCAGCGTTGAAGGCCCCGAGTCCCACACAGATACGCAGTATTTT.

This clone was counted only a few times. The chain combines TRBV7-2 with TRBJ1-4; 8 bases align to TRBD1. There are 15 residues in the CDR3. The V and J ends lost 4 bases and 8 bases, in that order; junction bases with no gene match: 9. Germline V gene lookup returns CDR1 SGHTA and CDR2 FQGNSA. CDR3 nucleotide sequence: TGTGCCAGCAGCTCTCCCGGGACAGGTTTCGAAAAACTGTTTTTT. Encoded protein: CASSSPGTGFEKLFF.

This chain links TRBV29-1 with TRBJ2-2, with TRBD1 identical over 9 bases. V shed 7 bases, J shed 6 bases, and the junction held 6 bases outside the gene matches. The CDR3 runs to 13 residues. Germline V gene lookup returns CDR1 SQVTM and CDR2 ANQGSEA. CDR3 bases: TGCAGCGCCGGGACAGGGATCCCCGGGGAGCTGTTTTTT. It is translated as CSAGTGIPGELFF.

The chain has TRBV9 and TRBJ2-7; weak D call: TRBD1 (5 bases). Germline CDR1 reads SGDLS; CDR2 reads YYNGEE. This CDR3 has 15 residues. Trimming pared 4 bases from V and 0 bases from J, leaving 14 bases between. CDR3 DNA sequence: TGTGCCAGCAGCTCCCGCACTGACAGCTCCTACGAGCAGTACTTC. Translation: CASSSRTDSSYEQYF.

The count of this clone is one. Other DNA sequences in the same sample also yield this CDR3. The J gene is TRBJ1-1, the V gene TRBV25-1, with D hard to call. The CDR3 totals 11 residues. The germline V gene encodes CDR1 MGHDK and CDR2 SYGVNS. Trimming stripped 6 bases from V and 1 base from J, with 3 bases between. Written as DNA, the CDR3 is TGTGCCAGCAGCAGGAACACTGAAGCTTTCTTT. This encodes CASSRNTEAFF.

The chain uses TRBV4-1 and TRBJ1-6; D possibly corresponds to TRBD1 (6 bases). There are 15 residues in the CDR3. The germline V and J ends were trimmed by 2 bases and 8 bases, with 13 bases remaining between them. Germline assignment: CDR1 MGHRA and CDR2 YSYEKL. The CDR3 region is CASSQQAGVDSPLHF. The CDR3 DNA sequence: TGCGCCAGCAGCCAACAAGCAGGGGTTGATTCACCCCTCCACTTT.

By its share, this clone is medium-sized. The chain links TRBV28 to TRBJ1-5; 10 bases are shared with TRBD1. The V gene end was trimmed by 5 bases and the J gene end by 2 bases; junction bases not matched to a gene: 9. This CDR3 has 17 amino acids. The germline V gene encodes CDR1 MDHEN and CDR2 SYDVKM. CDR3 nucleotide sequence: TGTGCCAGCAGTGTTCGACAGGGGGCTCTTGGCAATCAGCCCCAGCATTTT. Its translation is CASSVRQGALGNQPQHF.

The chain employs TRBV19 and TRBJ1-1; 8 bases are a match to TRBD1. Trimming at V came to 5 bases and at J to 9 bases, leaving 5 bases not matched to a gene. Per germline, CDR1 LNHDA and CDR2 SQIVND (reference sequence). CDR3 length equals 12 residues. CDR3 sequence (DNA): TGTGCCAGTAGTGTACAGGGGGAACAAGCTTTCTTT. This gives the protein CASSVQGEQAFF.

This chain links TRBV4-1 with TRBJ2-5; D might be TRBD2 (7 bases). Looked up from germline, CDR1 is MGHRA and CDR2 is YSYEKL. There are 16 residues in the CDR3. Trimming cost V 4 bases and J 3 bases, with 18 bases left between them. CDR3 region: CASSPGGGAGEETQYF. The CDR3 region has the DNA TGCGCCAGCAGCCCGGGAGGAGGGGCAGGGGAAGAGACCCAGTACTTC.